This T cell receptor beta chain was sequenced during a study of blood T cell repertoires in COVID-19. Sequenced by immunoSEQ multiplex PCR; TCRdb stores in-frame clones only, minus some. The sample consists of about 65,000 clones, over 85% of them appearing once. The V gene's germline CDR1 is MGHDK and CDR2 SYGVNS. V lost 4 bases to trimming and J lost 3 bases, with 10 bases between them. This CDR3 has 15 amino acids. The rearrangement links TRBV25-1 to TRBJ2-6; D possibly corresponds to TRBD1 (6 bases). This TCR was sampled from a man between 65 and 85 years old with active COVID-19. Specimen: peripheral blood. CDR3 DNA sequence: TGTGCCAGCAGTGCACAGGGTAGTGGGGCCAACGTCCTGACTTTC. This codes for CASSAQGSGANVLTF.